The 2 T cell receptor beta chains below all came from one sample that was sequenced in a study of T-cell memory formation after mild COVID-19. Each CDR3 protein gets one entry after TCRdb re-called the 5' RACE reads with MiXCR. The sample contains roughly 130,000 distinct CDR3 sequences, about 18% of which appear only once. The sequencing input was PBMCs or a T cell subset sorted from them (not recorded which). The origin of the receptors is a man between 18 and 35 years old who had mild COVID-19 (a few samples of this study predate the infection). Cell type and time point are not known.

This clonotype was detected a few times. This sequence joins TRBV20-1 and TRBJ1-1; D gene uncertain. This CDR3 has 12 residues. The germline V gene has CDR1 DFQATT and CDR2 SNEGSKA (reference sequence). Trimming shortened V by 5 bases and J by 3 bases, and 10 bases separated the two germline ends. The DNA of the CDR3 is TGCAGTGCTGGGCGATCGGACACTGAAGCTTTCTTT. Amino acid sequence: CSAGRSDTEAFF.

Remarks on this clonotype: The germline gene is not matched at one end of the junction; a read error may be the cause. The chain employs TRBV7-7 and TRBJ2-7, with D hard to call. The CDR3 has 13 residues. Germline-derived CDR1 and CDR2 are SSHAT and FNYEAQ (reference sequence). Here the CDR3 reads CASSPGPNYEQYF. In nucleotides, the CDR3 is TGTGCTAGCAGCCCCGGCCCAAACTACGAGCAGTACTTC.